These T cell receptor beta chains were read from a single sample in a study of T cells in Graves' hyperthyroidism and ophthalmopathy. Via MiXCR, TCRdb re-called the multiplex PCR reads, giving one row per CDR3 protein. The sample carries 750,000 to 950,000 distinct CDR3 sequences, over 35% recorded once. Sample: blood. The receptor source for this set is a young man with Graves' hyperthyroidism. Both conserved end residues are part of each CDR3. Each record gives: J gene, V gene, D gene, clone size, CDR3 DNA, CDR3 protein. A D gene is named only where the DNA matches it firmly. Some rows mark clone size as missing; the rest say once, few, many or name a class of expanded clone.

>TRBJ1-5|TRBV2|TRBD1|once
TGTGCCAGCATGGACAGGTGGGGCAATCAGCCCCAGCATTTT
CASMDRWGNQPQHF
>TRBJ1-1|TRBV4-1|-|-
TGCGCCAGCAGCCAAGACTTCCTGACTCCCGAAGCTTTCTTT
CASSQDFLTPEAFF
>TRBJ2-7|TRBV7-2|-|once
TGTGCCAGCAGCTCAGGGCAGGGACAATCCTACGAGCAGTACTTC
CASSSGQGQSYEQYF
>TRBJ2-6|TRBV7-3|-|-
TGTGCCAGCAGCGACGGGAACACTGGGGCCAACGTCCTGACTTTC
CASSDGNTGANVLTF
>TRBJ2-7|TRBV11-2|-|-
TGTGCCAGCAGCTACGCCTTCGACTCGACCTACGAGCAGTACTTC
CASSYAFDSTYEQYF
>TRBJ1-2|TRBV6-6|-|few
TGTGCCAGCAGTCCTCTAACAGATAACCCGGGCTATGGCTACACCTTC
CASSPLTDNPGYGYTF
>TRBJ1-2|TRBV29-1|TRBD1|once
TGCAGCGCCGGGGACAGGGGTGATGGCTACACCTTC
CSAGDRGDGYTF
>TRBJ2-7|TRBV10-3|TRBD2|many
TGTGCCATCAGTGAGTCCAGCGGGACCTACGAGCAGTACTTC
CAISESSGTYEQYF
>TRBJ2-7|TRBV24-1|-|many
TGTGCCACCAGTGAAGGGGAACTAGCTCTCAGCGAGCAGTACTTC
CATSEGELALSEQYF
>TRBJ2-5|TRBV7-9|-|many
TGTGCCAGCAGCCGTACAGAAGCCCTGTATGGGACCCAGTACTTC
CASSRTEALYGTQYF
>TRBJ2-7|TRBV7-2|-|-
TGTGCCAGCAGCTCCTCGGCGGCCGGGGAGCAGTACTTC
CASSSSAAGEQYF
>TRBJ2-7|TRBV2|-|few
TGTGCCTGCAACCTAGGGGTTGGCTACGAGCAGTACTTC
CACNLGVGYEQYF
>TRBJ2-5|TRBV4-2|TRBD2|few
TGTGCCAGCAGCCAAGAAGCGGGAGGGCATACCCAGTACTTC
CASSQEAGGHTQYF
>TRBJ2-7|TRBV10-3|-|many
TGTGCCATCAGTGAGGCTGGGTACGAGCAGTACTTC
CAISEAGYEQYF
>TRBJ2-7|TRBV5-1|TRBD1|few
TGCGCCAGCAGCCGTGGACAGGGGGCTTACGAGCAGTACTTC
CASSRGQGAYEQYF
>TRBJ1-1|TRBV15|-|-
TGTGCCACCAGCAGTACGGACACAGCTTTCTTT
CATSSTDTAFF